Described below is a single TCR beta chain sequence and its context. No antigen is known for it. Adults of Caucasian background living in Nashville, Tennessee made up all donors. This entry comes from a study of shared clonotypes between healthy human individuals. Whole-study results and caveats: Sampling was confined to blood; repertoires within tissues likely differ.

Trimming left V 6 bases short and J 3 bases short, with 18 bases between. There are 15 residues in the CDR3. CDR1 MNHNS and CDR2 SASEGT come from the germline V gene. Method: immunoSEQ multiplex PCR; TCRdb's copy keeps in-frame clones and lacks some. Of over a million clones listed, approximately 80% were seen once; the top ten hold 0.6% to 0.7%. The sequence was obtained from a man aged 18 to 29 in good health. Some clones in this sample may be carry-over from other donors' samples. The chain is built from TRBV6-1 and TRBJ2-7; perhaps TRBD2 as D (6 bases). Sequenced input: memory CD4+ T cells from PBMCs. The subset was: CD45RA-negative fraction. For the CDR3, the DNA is TGTGCCAGCAGCAAGTCTAGCGAGACCTTCTACGAGCAGTACTTC. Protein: CASSKSSETFYEQYF.